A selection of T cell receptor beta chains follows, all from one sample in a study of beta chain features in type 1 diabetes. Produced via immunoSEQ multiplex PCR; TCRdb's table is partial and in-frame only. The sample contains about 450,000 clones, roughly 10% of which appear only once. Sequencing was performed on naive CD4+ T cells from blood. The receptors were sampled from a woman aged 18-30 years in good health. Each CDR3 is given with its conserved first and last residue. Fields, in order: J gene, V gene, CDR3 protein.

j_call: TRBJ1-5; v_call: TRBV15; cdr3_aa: CATSRDSFRYSNQPQHF
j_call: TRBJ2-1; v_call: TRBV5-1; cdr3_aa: CASSLGAIYNEQFF
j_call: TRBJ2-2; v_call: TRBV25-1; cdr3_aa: CASRPRTGLAGELFF
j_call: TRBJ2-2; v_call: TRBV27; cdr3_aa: CASSFSSPTGELFF
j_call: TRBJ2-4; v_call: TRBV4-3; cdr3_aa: CASSPTNRAQNIQYF
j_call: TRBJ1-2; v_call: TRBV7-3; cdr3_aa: CASSLTSQNYGYTF
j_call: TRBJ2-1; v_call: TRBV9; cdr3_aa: CASSVDMGNEQFF
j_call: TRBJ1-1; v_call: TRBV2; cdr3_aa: CASRTTTEAFF
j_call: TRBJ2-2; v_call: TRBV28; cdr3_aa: CASSLYRTNTGELFF
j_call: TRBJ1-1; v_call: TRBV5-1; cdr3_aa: CASSSDLNTEAFF
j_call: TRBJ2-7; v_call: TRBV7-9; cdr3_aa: CASSPATLSYEQYF